The present TCR beta chain was sequenced within a study of identifying expanded T cells in peripheral blood. Healthy donors had no documented immune events, such as infections, while sampled. The CDR3 extends over 20 amino acids. The V gene's germline CDR1 is SGDLS and CDR2 YYNGEE. After removal of 0 bases from V and 0 bases from J, the junction contained 14 bases not matched to a gene. Only in-frame clones appear in the TCRdb table, and some are missing; sequencing was by immunoSEQ multiplex PCR. This table holds fewer than 110,000 clones, approximately 90% found once. The chain links TRBV9 to TRBJ1-4, with 7 nucleotides matching TRBD1. This sequence originates from a person aged 18 to 75 in good health. Source material: blood. The CDR3, as DNA: TGTGCCAGCAGCGTAGTCGTCCCGACAGGGTCCGACTCAACTAATGAAAAACTGTTTTTT. Protein product: CASSVVVPTGSDSTNEKLFF.